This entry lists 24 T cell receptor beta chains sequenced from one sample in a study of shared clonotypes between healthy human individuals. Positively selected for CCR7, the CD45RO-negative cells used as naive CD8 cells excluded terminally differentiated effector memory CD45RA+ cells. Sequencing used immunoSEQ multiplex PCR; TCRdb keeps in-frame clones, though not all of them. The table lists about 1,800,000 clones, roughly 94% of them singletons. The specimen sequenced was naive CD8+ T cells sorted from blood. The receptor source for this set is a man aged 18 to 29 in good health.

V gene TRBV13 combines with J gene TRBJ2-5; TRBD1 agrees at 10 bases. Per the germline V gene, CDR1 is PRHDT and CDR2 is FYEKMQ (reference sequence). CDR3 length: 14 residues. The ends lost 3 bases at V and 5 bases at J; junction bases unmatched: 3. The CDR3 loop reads CASSFDRGLETQYF. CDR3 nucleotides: TGTGCCAGCAGCTTCGACAGGGGGCTTGAGACCCAGTACTTC.

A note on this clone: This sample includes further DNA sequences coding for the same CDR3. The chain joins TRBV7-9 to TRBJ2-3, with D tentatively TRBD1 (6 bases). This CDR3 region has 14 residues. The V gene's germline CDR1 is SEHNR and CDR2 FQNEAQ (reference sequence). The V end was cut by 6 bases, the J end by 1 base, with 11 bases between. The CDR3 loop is CASSLAGGTDTQYF. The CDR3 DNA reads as TGTGCCAGCAGTTTGGCAGGGGGCACAGATACGCAGTATTTT.

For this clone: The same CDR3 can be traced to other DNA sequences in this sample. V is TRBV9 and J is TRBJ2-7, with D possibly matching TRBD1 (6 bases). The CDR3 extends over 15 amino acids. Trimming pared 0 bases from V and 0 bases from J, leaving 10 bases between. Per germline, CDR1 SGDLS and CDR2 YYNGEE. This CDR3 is CASSVGAGVSYEQYF. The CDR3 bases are TGTGCCAGCAGCGTAGGGGCAGGGGTCTCCTACGAGCAGTACTTC.

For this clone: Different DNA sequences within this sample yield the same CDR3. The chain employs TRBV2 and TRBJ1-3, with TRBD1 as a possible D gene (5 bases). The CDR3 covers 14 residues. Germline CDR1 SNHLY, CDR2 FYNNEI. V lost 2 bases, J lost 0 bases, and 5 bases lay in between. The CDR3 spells CASSETGSGNTIYF. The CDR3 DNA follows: TGTGCCAGCAGTGAAACAGGCTCTGGAAACACCATATATTTT.

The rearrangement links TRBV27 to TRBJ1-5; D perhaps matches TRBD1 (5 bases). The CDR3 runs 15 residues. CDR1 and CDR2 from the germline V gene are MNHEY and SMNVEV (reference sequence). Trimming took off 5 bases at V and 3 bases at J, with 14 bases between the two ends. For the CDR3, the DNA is TGTGCCAGCAGTGACCGGGACGGAACCAATCAGCCCCAGCATTTT. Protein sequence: CASSDRDGTNQPQHF.

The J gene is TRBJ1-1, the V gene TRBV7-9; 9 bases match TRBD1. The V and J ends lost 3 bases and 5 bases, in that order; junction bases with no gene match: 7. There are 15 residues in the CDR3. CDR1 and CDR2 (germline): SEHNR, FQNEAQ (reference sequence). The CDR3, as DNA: TGTGCCAGCAGCTTCCGAGACAGGGGGTTAACTGAAGCTTTCTTT. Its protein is CASSFRDRGLTEAFF.

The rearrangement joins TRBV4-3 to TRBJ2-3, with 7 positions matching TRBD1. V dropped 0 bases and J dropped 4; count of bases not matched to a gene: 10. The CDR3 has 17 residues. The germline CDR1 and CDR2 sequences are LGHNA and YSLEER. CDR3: CASSQERGQVFADTQYF. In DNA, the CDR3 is TGCGCCAGCAGCCAAGAACGAGGACAGGTATTTGCAGATACGCAGTATTTT.

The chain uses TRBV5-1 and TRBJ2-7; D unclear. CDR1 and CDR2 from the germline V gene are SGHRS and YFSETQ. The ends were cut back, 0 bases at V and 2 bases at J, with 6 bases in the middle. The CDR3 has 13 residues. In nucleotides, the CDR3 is TGCGCCAGCAGCTTGGAATGGGCCTACGAGCAGTACTTC. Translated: CASSLEWAYEQYF.

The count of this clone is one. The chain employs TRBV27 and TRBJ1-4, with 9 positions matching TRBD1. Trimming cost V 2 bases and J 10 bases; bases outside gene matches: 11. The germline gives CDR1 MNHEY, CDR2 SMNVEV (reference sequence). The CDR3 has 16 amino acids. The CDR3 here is CASSLIIGTGIGKLFF. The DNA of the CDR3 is TGTGCCAGCAGTTTAATTATCGGGACAGGGATCGGAAAACTGTTTTTT.

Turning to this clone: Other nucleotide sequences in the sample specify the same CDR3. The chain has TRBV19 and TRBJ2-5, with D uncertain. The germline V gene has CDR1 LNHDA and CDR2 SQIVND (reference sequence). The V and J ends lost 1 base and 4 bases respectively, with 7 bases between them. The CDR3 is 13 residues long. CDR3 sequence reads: CASSIVSGETQYF. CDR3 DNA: TGTGCCAGTAGTATAGTCTCGGGAGAGACCCAGTACTTC.

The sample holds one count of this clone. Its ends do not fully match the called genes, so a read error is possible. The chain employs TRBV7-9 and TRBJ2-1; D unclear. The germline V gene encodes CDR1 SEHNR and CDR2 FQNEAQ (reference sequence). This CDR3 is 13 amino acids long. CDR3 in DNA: TGTGCCAGCAGCATAGACTCCAACAATGAGCAGTTCTTC. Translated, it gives CASSIDSNNEQFF.

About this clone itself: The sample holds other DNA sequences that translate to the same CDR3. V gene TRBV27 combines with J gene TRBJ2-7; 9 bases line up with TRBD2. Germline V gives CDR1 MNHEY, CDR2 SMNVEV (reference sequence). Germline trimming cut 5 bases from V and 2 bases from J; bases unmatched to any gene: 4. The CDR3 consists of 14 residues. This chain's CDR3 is CASSLIAGAYEQYF. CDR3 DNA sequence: TGTGCCAGCAGTCTTATAGCGGGGGCCTACGAGCAGTACTTC.

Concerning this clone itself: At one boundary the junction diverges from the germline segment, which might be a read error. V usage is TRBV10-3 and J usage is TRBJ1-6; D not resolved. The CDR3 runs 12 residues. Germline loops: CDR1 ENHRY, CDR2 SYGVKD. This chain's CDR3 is CAISEGSSSLHF. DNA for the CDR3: TGTGCCATCAGTGAGGGGTCTTCATCCCTCCACTTT.

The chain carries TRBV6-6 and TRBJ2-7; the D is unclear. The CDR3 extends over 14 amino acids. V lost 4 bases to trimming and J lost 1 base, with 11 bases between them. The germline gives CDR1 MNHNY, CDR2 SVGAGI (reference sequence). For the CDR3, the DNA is TGTGCCAGCAGTTCACTCTGGGGATCCTACGAGCAGTACTTC. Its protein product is CASSSLWGSYEQYF.

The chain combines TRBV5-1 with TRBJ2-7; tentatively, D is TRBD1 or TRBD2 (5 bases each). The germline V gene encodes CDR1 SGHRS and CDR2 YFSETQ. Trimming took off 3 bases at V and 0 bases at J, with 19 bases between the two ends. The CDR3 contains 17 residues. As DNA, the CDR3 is TGCGCCAGCAGCTGGGACGAGGGAGCCAGGAGCTCCTACGAGCAGTACTTC. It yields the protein CASSWDEGARSSYEQYF.

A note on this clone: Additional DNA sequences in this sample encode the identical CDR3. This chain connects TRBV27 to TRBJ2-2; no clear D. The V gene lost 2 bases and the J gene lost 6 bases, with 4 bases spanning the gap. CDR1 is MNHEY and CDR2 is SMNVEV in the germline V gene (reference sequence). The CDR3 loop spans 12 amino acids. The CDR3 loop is CASSLGSGELFF. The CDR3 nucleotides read TGTGCCAGCAGTTTAGGATCCGGGGAGCTGTTTTTT.

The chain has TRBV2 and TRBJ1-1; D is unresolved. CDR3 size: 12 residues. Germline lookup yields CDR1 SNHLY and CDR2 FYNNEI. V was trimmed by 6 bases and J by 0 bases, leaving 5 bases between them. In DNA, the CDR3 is TGTGCCAGCAGACAGATGAACACTGAAGCTTTCTTT. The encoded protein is CASRQMNTEAFF.

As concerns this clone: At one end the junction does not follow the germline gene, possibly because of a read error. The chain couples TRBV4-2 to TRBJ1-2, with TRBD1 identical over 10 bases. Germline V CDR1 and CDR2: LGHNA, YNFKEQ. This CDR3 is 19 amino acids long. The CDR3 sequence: CASSQDRDRGAGEGYVYTF. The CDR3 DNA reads TGTGCCAGCAGCCAAGATCGGGACAGGGGCGCGGGTGAGGGCTATGTCTACACCTTC.

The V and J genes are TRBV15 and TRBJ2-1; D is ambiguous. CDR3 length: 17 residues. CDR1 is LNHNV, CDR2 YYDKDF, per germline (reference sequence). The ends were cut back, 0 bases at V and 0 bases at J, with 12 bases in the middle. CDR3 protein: CATSRDQGPSSYNEQFF. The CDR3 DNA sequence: TGTGCCACCAGCAGAGACCAAGGCCCTAGCTCCTACAATGAGCAGTTCTTC.

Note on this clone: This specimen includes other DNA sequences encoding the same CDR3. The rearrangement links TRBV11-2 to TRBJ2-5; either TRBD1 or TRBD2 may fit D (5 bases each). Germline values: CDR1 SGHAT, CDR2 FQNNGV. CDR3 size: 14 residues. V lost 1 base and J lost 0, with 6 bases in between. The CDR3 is CASSLVGDQETQYF. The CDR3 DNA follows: TGTGCCAGCAGCTTAGTGGGGGACCAAGAGACCCAGTACTTC.

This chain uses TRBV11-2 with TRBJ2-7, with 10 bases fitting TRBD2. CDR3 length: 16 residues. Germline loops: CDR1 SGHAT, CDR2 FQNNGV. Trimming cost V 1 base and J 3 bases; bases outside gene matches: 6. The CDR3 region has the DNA TGTGCCAGCAGCTTAGGCGGGGGGACTAGCGTCTACGAGCAGTACTTC. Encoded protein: CASSLGGGTSVYEQYF.

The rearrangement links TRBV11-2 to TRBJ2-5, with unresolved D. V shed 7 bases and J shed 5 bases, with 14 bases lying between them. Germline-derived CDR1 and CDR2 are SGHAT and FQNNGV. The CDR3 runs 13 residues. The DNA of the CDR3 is TGTGCCAGCACCATGCTTGGTCCGGAGACCCAGTACTTC. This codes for CASTMLGPETQYF. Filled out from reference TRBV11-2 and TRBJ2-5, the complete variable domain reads EAGVAQSPRYKIIEKRQSVAFWCNPISGHATLYWYQQILGQGPKLLIQFQNNGVVDDSQLPKDRFSAERLKGVDSTLKIQPAKLEDSAVYLCASTMLGPETQYFGPGTRLLVL.

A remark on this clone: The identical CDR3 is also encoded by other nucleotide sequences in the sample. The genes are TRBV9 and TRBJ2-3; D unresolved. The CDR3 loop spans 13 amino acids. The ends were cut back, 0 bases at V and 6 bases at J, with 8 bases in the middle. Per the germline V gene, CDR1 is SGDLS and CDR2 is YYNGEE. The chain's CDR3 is CASSVGGADTQYF. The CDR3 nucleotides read TGTGCCAGCAGCGTAGGAGGAGCCGATACGCAGTATTTT.

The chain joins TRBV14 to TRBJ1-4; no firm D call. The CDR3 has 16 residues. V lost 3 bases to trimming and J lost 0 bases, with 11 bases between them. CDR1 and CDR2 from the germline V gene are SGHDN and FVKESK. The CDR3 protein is CASSQAKAATNEKLFF. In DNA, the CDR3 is TGTGCCAGCAGCCAGGCGAAGGCAGCAACTAATGAAAAACTGTTTTTT.